There are a few counts of the clone carrying this T cell receptor beta chain. Its antigen is still unknown. V was trimmed by 1 base and J by 6 bases, leaving 5 bases between them. The germline gives CDR1 SGHRS, CDR2 YFSETQ. There are 12 residues in the CDR3. This record comes from a study of T cell repertoires in cytomegalovirus infection. Across the study: Matching HLA type, along with CMV infection, was indicated by public TCR beta signatures.

A single record per CDR3 protein comes from TCRdb applying MiXCR to the reads. The sample shows fewer than 200,000 distinct CDR3 sequences, about 15% of them seen only once. Findings of the study overall: Pooled public TCR beta family frequency picked out CMV carriers with the relevant HLA. Dominating the ex vivo response were HLA-C-restricted CMV-specific TCR beta clonotypes.

The TCR was taken from a human donor in good health (CMV status not recorded). Some clones in this sample may be carry-over from other donors' samples. The rearrangement uses TRBV5-1 and TRBJ1-5; D is unclear. Sequenced input: PBMCs. CDR3 region: CASSLNGQPQHF. CDR3 DNA sequence: TGCGCCAGCAGCTTGAATGGTCAGCCCCAGCATTTT.